The rows below give T cell receptor beta chains drawn from one sample of a study of beta chain features in type 1 diabetes. Clones were read by immunoSEQ multiplex PCR, and TCRdb kept only the in-frame ones, dropping some. The table shows a few hundred thousand clones, with approximately 12% occurring only once. The sequencing sample was made of naive CD4+ T cells from blood. These receptors originate from a woman aged 18-29 years with type 1 diabetes. The conserved cysteine and the conserved F or W are not part of the CDR3 here.

j_gene: TRBJ2-7; v_gene: TRBV4-1; CDR3aa: ASSSGLAGERKEGEQY
j_gene: TRBJ1-2; v_gene: TRBV4-2; CDR3aa: ASSQFSDRPNYGYT
j_gene: TRBJ1-3; v_gene: TRBV12-5; CDR3aa: ASGPPVDTIY
j_gene: TRBJ2-3; v_gene: TRBV19; CDR3aa: ASSLNPTSGGTDTQY
j_gene: TRBJ2-1; v_gene: TRBV7-3; CDR3aa: ASSLMGLAGGYNEQF
j_gene: TRBJ1-1; v_gene: TRBV29-1; CDR3aa: SVEFRFSSAEAF
j_gene: TRBJ2-2; v_gene: TRBV23-1; CDR3aa: ASRASGRGTGELF
j_gene: TRBJ2-7; v_gene: TRBV7-2; CDR3aa: ASSIGLAPLYEQY
j_gene: TRBJ1-2; v_gene: TRBV15; CDR3aa: ATSRVKDGAGGYT
j_gene: TRBJ1-1; v_gene: TRBV5-1; CDR3aa: ASSLWPGGTEAF
j_gene: TRBJ1-4; v_gene: TRBV14; CDR3aa: ASSQAGGREKLF
j_gene: TRBJ1-2; v_gene: TRBV2; CDR3aa: ASSGQGAVYGYT
j_gene: TRBJ1-5; v_gene: TRBV6-6; CDR3aa: ASSGAGVQPQH
j_gene: TRBJ2-3; v_gene: TRBV6-6; CDR3aa: ASRPLAGSTDTQY
j_gene: TRBJ1-1; v_gene: TRBV5-1; CDR3aa: ASSLVGQGNTEAF
j_gene: TRBJ1-2; v_gene: TRBV29-1; CDR3aa: SVKGGGAEENYGYT
j_gene: TRBJ1-1; v_gene: TRBV29-1; CDR3aa: SVYPSARGAGFTAEAF
j_gene: TRBJ2-3; v_gene: TRBV29-1; CDR3aa: SVHTRLTDTQY
j_gene: TRBJ2-2; v_gene: TRBV4-3; CDR3aa: ASSPRQGWGGELF
j_gene: TRBJ1-1; v_gene: TRBV4-3; CDR3aa: ASSQRGPTGDGITEAF
j_gene: TRBJ2-1; v_gene: TRBV30; CDR3aa: AWGAGLTYNEQF
j_gene: TRBJ2-6; v_gene: TRBV19; CDR3aa: ASRDSSGANVLT
j_gene: TRBJ1-1; v_gene: TRBV2; CDR3aa: ASSERAGAGWGAF
j_gene: TRBJ2-1; v_gene: TRBV11-2; CDR3aa: ASSQVTSGRANEQF
j_gene: TRBJ2-1; v_gene: TRBV19; CDR3aa: ASSIWGLRAPELF
j_gene: TRBJ2-5; v_gene: TRBV19; CDR3aa: ASSTSQETQY
j_gene: TRBJ1-5; v_gene: TRBV28; CDR3aa: ASSGSNQPQH
j_gene: TRBJ2-3; v_gene: TRBV30; CDR3aa: AWSGSGTDTQY
j_gene: TRBJ2-5; v_gene: TRBV2; CDR3aa: ASSPLFGSGETQY
j_gene: TRBJ2-7; v_gene: TRBV19; CDR3aa: ASSKGLAGGPYEQY
j_gene: TRBJ1-2; v_gene: TRBV28; CDR3aa: ASSLQGAVRDYGYT
j_gene: TRBJ2-3; v_gene: TRBV20-1; CDR3aa: SASGTDTQY
j_gene: TRBJ1-2; v_gene: TRBV5-4; CDR3aa: ASSLLTGTYGYT
j_gene: TRBJ1-1; v_gene: TRBV18; CDR3aa: ASSEGIGMNTEAF
j_gene: TRBJ1-1; v_gene: TRBV9; CDR3aa: ASSVLSENTEAF
j_gene: TRBJ1-1; v_gene: TRBV29-1; CDR3aa: SVEDIGAEAF
j_gene: TRBJ1-1; v_gene: TRBV11-3; CDR3aa: ASSLLQGNTEAF
j_gene: TRBJ2-7; v_gene: TRBV28; CDR3aa: ASSLSTYEQY
j_gene: TRBJ1-2; v_gene: TRBV2; CDR3aa: ASSDRGYGYT
j_gene: TRBJ2-7; v_gene: TRBV5-1; CDR3aa: ASSLAGTAPYEQY
j_gene: TRBJ2-2; v_gene: TRBV4-3; CDR3aa: ASSQETPRLKNTGELF
j_gene: TRBJ2-5; v_gene: TRBV29-1; CDR3aa: SAGEGETQY
j_gene: TRBJ2-2; v_gene: TRBV4-1; CDR3aa: ASSQASGRARSPLNTGELF